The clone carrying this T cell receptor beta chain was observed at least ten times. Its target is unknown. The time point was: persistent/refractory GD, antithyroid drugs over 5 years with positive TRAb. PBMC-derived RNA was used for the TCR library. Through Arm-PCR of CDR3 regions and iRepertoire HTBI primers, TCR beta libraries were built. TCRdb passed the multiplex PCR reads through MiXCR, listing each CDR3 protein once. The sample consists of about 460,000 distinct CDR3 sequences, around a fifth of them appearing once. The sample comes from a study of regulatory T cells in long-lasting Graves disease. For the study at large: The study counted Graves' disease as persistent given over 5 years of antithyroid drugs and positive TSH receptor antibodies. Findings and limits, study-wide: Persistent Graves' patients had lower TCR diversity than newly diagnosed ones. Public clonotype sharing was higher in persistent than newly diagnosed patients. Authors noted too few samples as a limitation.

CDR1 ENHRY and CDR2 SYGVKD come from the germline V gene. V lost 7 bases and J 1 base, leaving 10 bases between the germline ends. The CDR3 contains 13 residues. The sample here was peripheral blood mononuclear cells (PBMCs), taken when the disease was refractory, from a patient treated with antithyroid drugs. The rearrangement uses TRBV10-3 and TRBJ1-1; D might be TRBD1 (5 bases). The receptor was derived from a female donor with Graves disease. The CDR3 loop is CAIMDIPNTEAFF. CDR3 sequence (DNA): TGTGCCATCATGGACATACCGAACACTGAAGCTTTCTTT.